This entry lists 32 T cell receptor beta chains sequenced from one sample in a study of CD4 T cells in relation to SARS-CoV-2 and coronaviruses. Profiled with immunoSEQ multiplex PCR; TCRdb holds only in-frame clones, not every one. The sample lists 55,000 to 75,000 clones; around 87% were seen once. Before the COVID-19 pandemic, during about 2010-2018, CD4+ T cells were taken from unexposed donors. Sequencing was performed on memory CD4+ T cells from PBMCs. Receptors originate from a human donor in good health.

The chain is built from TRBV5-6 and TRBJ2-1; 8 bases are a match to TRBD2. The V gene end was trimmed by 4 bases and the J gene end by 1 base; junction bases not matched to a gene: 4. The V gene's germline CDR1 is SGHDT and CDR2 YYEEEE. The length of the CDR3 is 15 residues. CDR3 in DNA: TGTGCCAGCAGCCTAGCGGGTTGGTCCTACAATGAGCAGTTCTTC. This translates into CASSLAGWSYNEQFF. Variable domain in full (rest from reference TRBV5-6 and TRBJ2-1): DAGVTQSPTHLIKTRGQQVTLRCSPKSGHDTVSWYQQALGQGPQFIFQYYEEEERQRGNFPDRFSGHQFPNYSSELNVNALLLGDSALYLCASSLAGWSYNEQFFGPGTRLTVL.

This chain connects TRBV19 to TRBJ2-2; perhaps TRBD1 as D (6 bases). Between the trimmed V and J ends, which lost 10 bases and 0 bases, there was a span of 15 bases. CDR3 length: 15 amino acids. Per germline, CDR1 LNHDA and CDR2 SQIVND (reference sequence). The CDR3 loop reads CATKTGQANTGELFF. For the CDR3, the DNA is TGTGCCACGAAGACAGGACAAGCGAACACCGGGGAGCTGTTTTTT.

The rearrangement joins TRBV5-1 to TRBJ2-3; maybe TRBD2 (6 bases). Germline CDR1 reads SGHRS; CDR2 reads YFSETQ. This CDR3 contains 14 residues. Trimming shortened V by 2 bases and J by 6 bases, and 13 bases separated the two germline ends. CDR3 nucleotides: TGCGCCAGCAGCTTCGGGGGACCCTCCGATACGCAGTATTTT. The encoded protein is CASSFGGPSDTQYF.

The CDR3: CASSYQNTEAFF. The DNA of the CDR3 is TGCGCCAGCAGCTACCAGAACACTGAAGCTTTCTTT. The chain uses TRBV5-1 and TRBJ1-1; D uncertain. The V gene's germline CDR1 is SGHRS and CDR2 YFSETQ. Trimming took off 3 bases at V and 1 base at J, with 4 bases between the two ends. The CDR3 runs 12 residues.

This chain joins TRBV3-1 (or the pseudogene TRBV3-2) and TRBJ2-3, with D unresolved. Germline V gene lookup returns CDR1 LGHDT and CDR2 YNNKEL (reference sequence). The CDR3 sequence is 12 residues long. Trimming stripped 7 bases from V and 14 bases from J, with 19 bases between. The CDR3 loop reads CASMSESRSMYF. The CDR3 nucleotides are TGTGCCAGCATGAGTGAGTCGCGGAGCATGTATTTT.

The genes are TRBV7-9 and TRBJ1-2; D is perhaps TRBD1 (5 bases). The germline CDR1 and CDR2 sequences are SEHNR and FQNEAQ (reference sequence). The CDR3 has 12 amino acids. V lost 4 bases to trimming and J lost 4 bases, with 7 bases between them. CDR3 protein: CASSYDSYGYTF. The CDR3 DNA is TGTGCCAGCAGCTACGACAGCTATGGCTACACCTTC.

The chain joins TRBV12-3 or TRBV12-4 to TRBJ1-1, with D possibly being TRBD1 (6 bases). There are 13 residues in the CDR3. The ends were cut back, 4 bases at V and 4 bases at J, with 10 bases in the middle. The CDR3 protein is CASSSQGSTEAFF. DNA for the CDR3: TGTGCCAGCAGTTCACAGGGAAGCACTGAAGCTTTCTTT.

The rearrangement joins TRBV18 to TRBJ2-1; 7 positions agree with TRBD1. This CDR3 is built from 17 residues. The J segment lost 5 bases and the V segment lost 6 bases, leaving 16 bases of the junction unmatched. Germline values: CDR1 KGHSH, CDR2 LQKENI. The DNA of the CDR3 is TGTGCCAGCTCGAGCAAACAGGGGCCTACCAGGGACAATGAGCAGTTCTTC. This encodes CASSSKQGPTRDNEQFF.

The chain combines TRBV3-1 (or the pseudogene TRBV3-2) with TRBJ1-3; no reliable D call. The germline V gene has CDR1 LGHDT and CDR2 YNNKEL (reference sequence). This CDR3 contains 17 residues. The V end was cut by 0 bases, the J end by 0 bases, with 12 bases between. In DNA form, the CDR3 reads TGTGCCAGCAGCCAAGATAGACCTACATTCTCTGGAAACACCATATATTTT. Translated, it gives CASSQDRPTFSGNTIYF.

The CDR3 bases are TGTGCCAGCCGCCCCCTGAGTTCCTACAATGAGCAGTTCTTC. It is translated as CASRPLSSYNEQFF. The chain couples TRBV9 to TRBJ2-1; D is ambiguous. There are 14 residues in the CDR3. Trimming removed 7 bases from V and 1 base from J, with 12 bases in between. Germline loops: CDR1 SGDLS, CDR2 YYNGEE.

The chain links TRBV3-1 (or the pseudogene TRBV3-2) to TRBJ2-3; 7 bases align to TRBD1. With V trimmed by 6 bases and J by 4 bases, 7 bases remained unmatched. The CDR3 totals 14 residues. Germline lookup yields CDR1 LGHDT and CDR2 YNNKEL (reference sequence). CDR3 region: CASRRRGRPDTQYF. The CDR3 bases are TGTGCCAGCAGACGAAGGGGGCGCCCAGATACGCAGTATTTT.

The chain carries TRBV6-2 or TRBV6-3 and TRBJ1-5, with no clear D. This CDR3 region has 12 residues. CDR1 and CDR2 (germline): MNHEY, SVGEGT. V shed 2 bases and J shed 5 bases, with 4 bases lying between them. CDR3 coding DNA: TGTGCCAGCAGTTACGGGGATCAGCCCCAGCATTTT. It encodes CASSYGDQPQHF.

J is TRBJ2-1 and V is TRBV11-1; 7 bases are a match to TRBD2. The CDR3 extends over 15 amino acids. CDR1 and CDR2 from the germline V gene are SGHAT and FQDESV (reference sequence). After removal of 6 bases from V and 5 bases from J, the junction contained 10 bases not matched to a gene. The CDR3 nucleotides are TGTGCCAGCAGACGAACGCGCGGGAGCAACAATGAGCAGTTCTTC. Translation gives CASRRTRGSNNEQFF. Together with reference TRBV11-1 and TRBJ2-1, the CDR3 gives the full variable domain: EAEVAQSPRYKITEKSQAVAFWCDPISGHATLYWYRQILGQGPELLVQFQDESVVDDSQLPKDRFSAERLKGVDSTLKIQPAELGDSAMYLCASRRTRGSNNEQFFGPGTRLTVL.

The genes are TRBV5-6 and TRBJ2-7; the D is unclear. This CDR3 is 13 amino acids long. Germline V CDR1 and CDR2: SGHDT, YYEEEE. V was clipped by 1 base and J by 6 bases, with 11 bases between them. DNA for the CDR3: TGTGCCAGCAGCTTGACGGAGTGGGGCGAGCAGTACTTC. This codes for CASSLTEWGEQYF.

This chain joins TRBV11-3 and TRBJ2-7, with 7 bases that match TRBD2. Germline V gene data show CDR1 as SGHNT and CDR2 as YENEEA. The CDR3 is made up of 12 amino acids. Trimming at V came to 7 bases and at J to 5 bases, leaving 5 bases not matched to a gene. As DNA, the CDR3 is TGTGCCAGCACGCGGGAGCGGAACGAGCAGTACTTC. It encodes CASTRERNEQYF.

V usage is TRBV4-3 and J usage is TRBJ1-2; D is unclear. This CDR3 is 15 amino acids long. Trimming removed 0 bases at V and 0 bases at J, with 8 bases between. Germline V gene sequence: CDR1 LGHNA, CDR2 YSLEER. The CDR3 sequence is CASSQDGGTNYGYTF. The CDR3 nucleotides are TGCGCCAGCAGCCAAGATGGAGGGACTAACTATGGCTACACCTTC.

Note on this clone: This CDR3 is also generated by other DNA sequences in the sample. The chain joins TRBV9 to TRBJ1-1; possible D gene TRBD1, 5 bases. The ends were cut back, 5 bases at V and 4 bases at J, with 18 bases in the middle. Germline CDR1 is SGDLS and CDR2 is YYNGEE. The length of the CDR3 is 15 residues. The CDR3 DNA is TGTGCCAGCAGTGTACGGGCAGGGCTACTCACTGAAGCTTTCTTT. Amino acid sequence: CASSVRAGLLTEAFF.

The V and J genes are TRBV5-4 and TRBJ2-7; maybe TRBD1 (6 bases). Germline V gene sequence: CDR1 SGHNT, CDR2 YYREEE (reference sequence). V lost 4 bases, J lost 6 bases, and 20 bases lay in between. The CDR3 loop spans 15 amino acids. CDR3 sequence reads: CASSNALRGASEQYF. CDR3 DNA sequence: TGTGCCAGCAGCAATGCACTCAGGGGTGCTAGCGAGCAGTACTTC. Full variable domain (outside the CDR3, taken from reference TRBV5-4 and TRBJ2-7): ETGVTQSPTHLIKTRGQQVTLRCSSQSGHNTVSWYQQALGQGPQFIFQYYREEENGRGNFPPRFSGLQFPNYSSELNVNALELDDSALYLCASSNALRGASEQYFGPGTRLTVT.

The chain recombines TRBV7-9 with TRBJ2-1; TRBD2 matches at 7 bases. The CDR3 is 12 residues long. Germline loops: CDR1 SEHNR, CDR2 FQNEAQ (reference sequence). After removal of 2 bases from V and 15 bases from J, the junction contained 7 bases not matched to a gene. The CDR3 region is CASSLSGGSSFF. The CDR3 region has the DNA TGTGCCAGCAGCTTATCCGGCGGGAGTTCGTTCTTC. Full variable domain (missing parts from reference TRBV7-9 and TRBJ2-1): DTGVSQNPRHKITKRGQNVTFRCDPISEHNRLYWYRQTLGQGPEFLTYFQNEAQLEKSRLLSDRFSAERPKGSFSTLEIQRTEQGDSAMYLCASSLSGGSSFFGPGTRLTVL.

CDR3 sequence reads: CASSLITLIGQGENIQYF. For the CDR3, the DNA is TGTGCCAGCAGCTTGATCACATTAATCGGACAGGGCGAAAACATTCAGTACTTC. The chain combines TRBV5-6 with TRBJ2-4; TRBD1 matches at 8 bases. The CDR3 is 18 amino acids. The V segment lost 1 base and the J segment 5 bases; nucleotides outside the gene matches: 14. Germline V CDR1 and CDR2: SGHDT, YYEEEE.

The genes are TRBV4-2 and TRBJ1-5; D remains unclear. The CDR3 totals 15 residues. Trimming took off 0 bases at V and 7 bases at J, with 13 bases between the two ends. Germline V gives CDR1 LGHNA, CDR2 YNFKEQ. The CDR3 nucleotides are TGTGCCAGCAGCCAAGAGCAGGCCAGTGGGCAGCCCCAGCATTTT. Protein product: CASSQEQASGQPQHF.

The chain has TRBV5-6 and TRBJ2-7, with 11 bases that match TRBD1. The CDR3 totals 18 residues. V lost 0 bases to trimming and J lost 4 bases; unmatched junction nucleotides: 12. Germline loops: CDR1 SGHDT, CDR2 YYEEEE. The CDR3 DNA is TGTGCCAGCAGCTTGGTGGGACAGGGGGTGATAAGGCTTTACGAGCAGTACTTC. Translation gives CASSLVGQGVIRLYEQYF.

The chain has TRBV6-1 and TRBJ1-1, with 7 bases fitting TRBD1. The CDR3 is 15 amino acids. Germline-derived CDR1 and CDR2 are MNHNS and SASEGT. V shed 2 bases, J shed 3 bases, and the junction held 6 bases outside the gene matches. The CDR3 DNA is TGTGCCAGCAGTGAATCCAGGGGGAAAGACACTGAAGCTTTCTTT. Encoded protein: CASSESRGKDTEAFF.

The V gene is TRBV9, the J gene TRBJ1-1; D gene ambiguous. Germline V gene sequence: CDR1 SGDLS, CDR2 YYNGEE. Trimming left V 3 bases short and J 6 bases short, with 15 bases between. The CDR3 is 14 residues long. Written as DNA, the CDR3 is TGTGCCAGCAGCGCCAACGTTGGAATCGCTGAAGCTTTCTTT. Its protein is CASSANVGIAEAFF.

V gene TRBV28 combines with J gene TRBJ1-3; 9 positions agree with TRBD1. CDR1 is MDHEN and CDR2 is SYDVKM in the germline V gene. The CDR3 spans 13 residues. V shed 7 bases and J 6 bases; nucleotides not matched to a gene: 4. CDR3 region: CASMDRGANTIYF. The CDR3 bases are TGTGCCAGCATGGACAGGGGAGCAAACACCATATATTTT.

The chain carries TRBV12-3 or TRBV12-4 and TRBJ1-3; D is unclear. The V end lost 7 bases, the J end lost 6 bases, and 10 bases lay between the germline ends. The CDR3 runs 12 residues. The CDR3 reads CASTLTQNTIYF. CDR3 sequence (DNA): TGTGCCAGCACCCTGACCCAAAACACCATATATTTT.

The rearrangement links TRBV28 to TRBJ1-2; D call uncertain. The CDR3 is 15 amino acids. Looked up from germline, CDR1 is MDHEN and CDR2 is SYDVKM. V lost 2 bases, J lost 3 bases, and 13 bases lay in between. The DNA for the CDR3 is TGTGCCAGCAGTTTACGAAATGAACCTTACTATGGCTACACCTTC. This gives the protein CASSLRNEPYYGYTF.

The CDR3 reads CASSLFYEQYF. The CDR3 DNA follows: TGCGCCAGCAGCTTGTTCTACGAGCAGTACTTC. This sequence joins TRBV5-1 and TRBJ2-7; D remains ambiguous. Trimming shortened V by 1 base and J by 3 bases, and 2 bases separated the two germline ends. This CDR3 spans 11 amino acids. Germline V gene data show CDR1 as SGHRS and CDR2 as YFSETQ. Full variable domain (remainder filled in from reference TRBV5-1 and TRBJ2-7): KAGVTQTPRYLIKTRGQQVTLSCSPISGHRSVSWYQQTPGQGLQFLFEYFSETQRNKGNFPGRFSGRQFSNSRSEMNVSTLELGDSALYLCASSLFYEQYFGPGTRLTVT.

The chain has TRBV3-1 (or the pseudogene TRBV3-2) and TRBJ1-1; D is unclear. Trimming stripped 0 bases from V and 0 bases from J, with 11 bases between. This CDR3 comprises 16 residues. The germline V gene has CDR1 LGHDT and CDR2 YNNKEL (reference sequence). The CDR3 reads CASSQEEAAVNTEAFF. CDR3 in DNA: TGTGCCAGCAGCCAAGAGGAGGCAGCCGTGAACACTGAAGCTTTCTTT.

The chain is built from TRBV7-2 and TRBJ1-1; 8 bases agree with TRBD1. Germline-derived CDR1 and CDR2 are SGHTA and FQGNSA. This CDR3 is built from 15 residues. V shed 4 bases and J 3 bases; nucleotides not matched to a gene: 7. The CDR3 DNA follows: TGTGCCAGCAGCTACAGACAGGGGATCGACACTGAAGCTTTCTTT. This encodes CASSYRQGIDTEAFF.

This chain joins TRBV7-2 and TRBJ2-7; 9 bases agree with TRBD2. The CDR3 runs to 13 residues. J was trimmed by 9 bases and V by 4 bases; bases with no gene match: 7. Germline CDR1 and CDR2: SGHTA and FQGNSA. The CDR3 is CASSSTSGSGQYF. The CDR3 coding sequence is TGTGCCAGCAGCTCGACTAGCGGCTCGGGGCAGTACTTC. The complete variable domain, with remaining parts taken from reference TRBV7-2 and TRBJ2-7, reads GAGVSQSPSNKVTEKGKDVELRCDPISGHTALYWYRQSLGQGLEFLIYFQGNSAPDKSGLPSDRFSAERTGGSVSTLTIQRTQQEDSAVYLCASSSTSGSGQYFGPGTRLTVT.

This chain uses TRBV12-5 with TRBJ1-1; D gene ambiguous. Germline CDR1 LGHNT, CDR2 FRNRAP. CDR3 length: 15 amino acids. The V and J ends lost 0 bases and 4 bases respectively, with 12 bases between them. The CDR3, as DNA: TGTGCTAGTGGTTTGGTACTTGGGGAGGGCACTGAAGCTTTCTTT. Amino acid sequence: CASGLVLGEGTEAFF.